This T cell receptor beta chain was observed in a study of control samples from healthy donors and cancer patients. V dropped 5 bases and J dropped 2 bases, with 7 bases sitting between them. The germline CDR1 and CDR2 sequences are LNHDA and SQIVND (reference sequence). The CDR3 contains 13 residues. Repertoires were generated with immunoSEQ multiplex PCR, while TCRdb's copy carries only in-frame clones and drops some. Seen here are 60,000 to 75,000 clones, approximately 83% observed once, and the top ten hold approximately 14%. The clonotype was recovered from a man between 60 and 75 years old in good health. The material sequenced was blood. J is TRBJ1-5 and V is TRBV19; no clear D. DNA of the CDR3: TGTGCCAGTAGTTGGCAGGGCAATCAGCCCCAGCATTTT. This sequence encodes CASSWQGNQPQHF.